This T cell receptor (beta chain) was recovered during a study of shared T cell receptors in the human thymus. In germline, CDR1 is SGHDT, CDR2 YYEEEE. V lost 8 bases to trimming and J lost 4 bases; unmatched junction nucleotides: 6. This CDR3 comprises 14 residues. Libraries were prepared by immunoSEQ multiplex PCR; TCRdb keeps only in-frame clonotypes and omits some of them. Seen here are 640,000 or so clones, around 87% observed once, and the top ten hold roughly 0.0094%. This sample was also put to use in a study of human thymus T cells. That source adds: Corrective heart surgery yielded resections, and these provided the thymus tissue.

Sequences were obtained from thymocytes. V gene TRBV5-6 combines with J gene TRBJ2-2; 9 bases are shared with TRBD1. The receptor was isolated from a boy younger than two with a congenital heart defect. DNA of the CDR3: TGTGCCAGTTCCCGACAGGGGGGCACCGGGGAGCTGTTTTTT. It yields the protein CASSRQGGTGELFF.